Listed here are 27 T cell receptor beta chains from one sample, sequenced in a study of OX40 agonist ivuxolimab in advanced cancers. Here immunoSEQ multiplex PCR was the method, and the copy in TCRdb shows in-frame clones only, minus some. Among about 18,000 clones listed, more than 65% were seen once. The specimen comprised CD4+ or CD8+ T cells sorted from blood, sampled in a trial of the OX40 agonist ivuxolimab. The origin of the receptors is an adult with an advanced solid tumor such as melanoma, head and neck, liver or kidney cancer.

The J gene is TRBJ2-3, the V gene TRBV5-1; no firm D call. The CDR3 contains 15 residues. Germline V gives CDR1 SGHRS, CDR2 YFSETQ. V was trimmed by 0 bases and J by 2 bases, leaving 10 bases between them. CDR3 DNA sequence: TGCGCCAGCAGCTTGGCCGAAGGCTCCACAGATACGCAGTATTTT. This encodes CASSLAEGSTDTQYF.

This clone was seen just once. The V call is TRBV28, the J call TRBJ2-1, with TRBD2 matching over 13 bases. In germline, CDR1 is MDHEN, CDR2 SYDVKM. This CDR3 has 15 amino acids. V trimming: 5 bases; J trimming: 5 bases; junction bases outside the gene matches: 3. The CDR3 loop is CASSLGTSGDNEQFF. The CDR3 nucleotides read TGTGCCAGCAGTCTTGGGACTAGCGGGGACAATGAGCAGTTCTTC.

The chain combines TRBV4-2 with TRBJ2-1, with 8 bases fitting TRBD2. After removal of 1 base from V and 8 bases from J, the junction contained 4 bases not matched to a gene. This CDR3 is 14 amino acids long. Germline CDR1 is LGHNA and CDR2 is YNFKEQ. As DNA, the CDR3 is TGTGCCAGCAGCCAAGTAGGAGCGGGGGATGAGCAGTTCTTC. Protein product: CASSQVGAGDEQFF.

Here the CDR3 reads CASSLEDRGGYEQYF. CDR3 sequence (DNA): TGTGCCAGCAGCTTAGAGGACAGGGGAGGCTACGAGCAGTACTTC. This chain links TRBV7-2 with TRBJ2-7; 9 nucleotides match TRBD1. CDR3 length: 15 residues. The J segment lost 3 bases and the V segment lost 1 base, leaving 4 bases of the junction unmatched. Germline values: CDR1 SGHTA, CDR2 FQGNSA.

The chain employs TRBV28 and TRBJ2-5; the D call may be TRBD1 or TRBD2 (5 bases each). Deletions cut 6 bases from V and 5 bases from J, with 16 bases between. Germline assignment: CDR1 MDHEN and CDR2 SYDVKM. The CDR3 spans 14 residues. CDR3 bases: TGTGCCAGCAGCCCGCCCGGGACCCAGGAGACCCAGTACTTC. Its protein product is CASSPPGTQETQYF.

CDR3 loop: CASSLRDTPFGTGELFF. The CDR3 region has the DNA TGTGCCAGCAGCTTAAGGGACACACCGTTCGGCACCGGGGAGCTGTTTTTT. The chain uses TRBV11-3 and TRBJ2-2; a weak D match, TRBD1 (6 bases). Germline V gene sequence: CDR1 SGHNT, CDR2 YENEEA. This CDR3 is 17 amino acids long. V was clipped by 2 bases and J by 4 bases, with 17 bases between them. The full variable domain, in which reference TRBV11-3 and TRBJ2-2 provide the parts outside the CDR3, is EAGVVQSPRYKIIEKKQPVAFWCNPISGHNTLYWYLQNLGQGPELLIRYENEEAVDDSQLPKDRFSAERLKGVDSTLKIQPAELGDSAVYLCASSLRDTPFGTGELFFGEGSRLTVL.

The chain has TRBV7-9 and TRBJ1-1; D uncertain. V gave up 6 bases and J gave up 4 bases, with 9 bases separating them. CDR1 and CDR2 from the germline V gene are SEHNR and FQNEAQ (reference sequence). The CDR3 extends over 12 amino acids. The CDR3 DNA is TGTGCCAGCAGGGACGGCGTCACTGAAGCTTTCTTT. It specifies CASRDGVTEAFF.

This clone was seen just once. One end of the junction fails to match germline, which may point to a read error. The V gene is TRBV7-9, the J gene TRBJ2-3; D tentatively reads TRBD1 or TRBD2 (5 bases each). Germline loops: CDR1 SEHNR, CDR2 FQNEAQ (reference sequence). The CDR3 covers 15 residues. The CDR3 coding sequence is TGTGCCAGCAGCCCGAGGGCCGGGGCCGCAGAGACGCAGTATTTT. Protein product: CASSPRAGAAETQYF.

The rearrangement uses TRBV29-1 and TRBJ1-2; D is uncertain. The CDR3 runs 10 residues. V was pared by 6 bases and J by 3 bases, with 5 bases between. From germline, CDR1 is SQVTM and CDR2 ANQGSEA. CDR3 DNA: TGCAGCGTGAGTGACTATGGCTACACCTTC. Amino acids: CSVSDYGYTF.

In this sample, this clone turned up a few times. The chain recombines TRBV6-1 with TRBJ2-1; D gene uncertain. With 1 base removed from V and 6 bases from J, the gap between germline ends came to 10 bases. This CDR3 has 14 amino acids. CDR1 is MNHNS, CDR2 SASEGT, per germline. CDR3 DNA: TGTGCCAGCAGTGAAGACGCCTACCCCAATGAGCAGTTCTTC. Residues: CASSEDAYPNEQFF.

This clone appeared once. This sequence joins TRBV5-1 and TRBJ2-5; 7 nucleotides match TRBD2. The CDR3 is 15 residues long. Germline-derived CDR1 and CDR2 are SGHRS and YFSETQ. Germline trimming cut 0 bases from V and 2 bases from J; bases unmatched to any gene: 4. CDR3 DNA: TGCGCCAGCAGCTTGGAGCCTAGCGGACAAGAGACCCAGTACTTC. Its protein product is CASSLEPSGQETQYF.

The chain has TRBV19 and TRBJ2-1; weak D call: TRBD2 (7 bases). Germline loops: CDR1 LNHDA, CDR2 SQIVND (reference sequence). This CDR3 region has 14 residues. V dropped 9 bases and J dropped 7 bases, with 19 bases sitting between them. CDR3: CASETGYGGNEQFF. The CDR3, as DNA: TGTGCCAGCGAAACAGGGTACGGGGGGAATGAGCAGTTCTTC.

The DNA for the CDR3 is TGTGCCAGCAGCTTTCTCGACGGCGAAGTTTATGGCTACACCTTC. Residues: CASSFLDGEVYGYTF. The rearrangement joins TRBV7-9 to TRBJ1-2, with D uncertain. V dropped 3 bases and J dropped 5 bases, with 16 bases sitting between them. Per germline, CDR1 SEHNR and CDR2 FQNEAQ (reference sequence). This CDR3 contains 15 residues.

The rearrangement links TRBV6-1 to TRBJ1-2, with D unresolved. This CDR3 has 12 amino acids. CDR1 and CDR2 (germline): MNHNS, SASEGT. V lost 1 base and J 1 base, leaving 1 base between the germline ends. CDR3 in amino acids: CASSEGNYGYTF. In DNA form, the CDR3 reads TGTGCCAGCAGTGAAGGTAACTATGGCTACACCTTC.

This chain joins TRBV11-3 and TRBJ2-7; TRBD2 might be the D (5 bases). This CDR3 region has 13 residues. Germline V lookup: CDR1 SGHNT, CDR2 YENEEA. V dropped 5 bases and J dropped 4 bases, with 12 bases sitting between them. CDR3 bases: TGTGCCAGCAGCCCCGGGATGCCTTACGAGCAGTACTTC. Translated: CASSPGMPYEQYF.

This sequence joins TRBV30 and TRBJ1-1, with a possible D match to TRBD1 (6 bases). The V end was cut by 3 bases, the J end by 1 base, with 15 bases between. Germline CDR1 is GTSNPN and CDR2 is SVGIG (reference sequence). This CDR3 contains 15 residues. CDR3 DNA sequence: TGTGCCTGGAGGTTCCCCGGGACACAGAACACTGAAGCTTTCTTT. As protein: CAWRFPGTQNTEAFF. The full variable domain, rest sourced from reference TRBV30 and TRBJ1-1, is SQTIHQWPATLVQPVGSPLSLECTVEGTSNPNLYWYRQAAGRGLQLLFYSVGIGQISSEVPQNLSASRPQDRQFILSSKKLLLSDSGFYLCAWRFPGTQNTEAFFGQGTRLTVV.

J is TRBJ2-3 and V is TRBV7-8; no clear D. This CDR3 is 13 amino acids long. Trimming took off 4 bases at V and 4 bases at J, with 9 bases between the two ends. Germline CDR1 reads SGHVS; CDR2 reads FQNEAQ. For the CDR3, the DNA is TGTGCCAGCAGCTACATCGGAGCAGATACGCAGTATTTT. Its protein is CASSYIGADTQYF.

This clone appeared once. The chain has TRBV6-1 and TRBJ1-2; 8 bases line up with TRBD1. This CDR3 is built from 12 residues. Germline CDR1 reads MNHNS; CDR2 reads SASEGT. V dropped 6 bases and J dropped 8; count of bases not matched to a gene: 5. The DNA for the CDR3 is TGTGCCAGCAGCAAGACAGGGGCCGGCTACACCTTC. This gives the protein CASSKTGAGYTF.

V usage is TRBV28 and J usage is TRBJ1-5; D is unresolved. This CDR3 comprises 12 residues. Germline-derived CDR1 and CDR2 are MDHEN and SYDVKM. V was trimmed by 3 bases and J by 6 bases, leaving 6 bases between them. In DNA, the CDR3 is TGTGCCAGCAGTTTTTTGAGTCAGCCCCAGCATTTT. The encoded protein is CASSFLSQPQHF.

The chain combines TRBV28 with TRBJ1-2, with a possible D match to TRBD1 (5 bases). This CDR3 is 14 amino acids long. The V end lost 2 bases, the J end lost 4 bases, and 11 bases lay between the germline ends. CDR1 and CDR2 (germline): MDHEN, SYDVKM. The CDR3 DNA reads as TGTGCCAGCAGTTTACTGGACACAGGCTATGGCTACACCTTC. Its translation: CASSLLDTGYGYTF.

The chain uses TRBV11-2 and TRBJ2-5, with D unclear. Trimming removed 5 bases at V and 2 bases at J, with 15 bases between. CDR1 is SGHAT, CDR2 FQNNGV, per germline. The CDR3 has 15 residues. CDR3 coding DNA: TGTGCCAGCAGCCGCCACCCCGGAGTACAAGAGACCCAGTACTTC. Translating it yields CASSRHPGVQETQYF.

This chain connects TRBV6-5 to TRBJ2-7; D not certain. The V and J ends lost 5 bases and 2 bases respectively, with 13 bases between them. There are 14 residues in the CDR3. The germline CDR1 and CDR2 sequences are MNHEY and SVGAGI. The CDR3 is CASSQLQKTYEQYF. The CDR3 DNA follows: TGTGCCAGCAGTCAACTCCAAAAAACCTACGAGCAGTACTTC.

This clone has more than one count but fewer than ten. The chain combines TRBV7-2 with TRBJ1-6, with TRBD1 as a possible D gene (5 bases). Trimming stripped 3 bases from V and 3 bases from J, with 18 bases between. This CDR3 spans 18 amino acids. CDR1 SGHTA and CDR2 FQGNSA come from the germline V gene. The CDR3 coding sequence is TGTGCCAGCAGCTTTACACAGAGCCCGGGGCTCTATAATTCACCCCTCCACTTT. Translating it yields CASSFTQSPGLYNSPLHF. The entire variable domain, with the rest obtained from reference TRBV7-2 and TRBJ1-6, is as follows: GAGVSQSPSNKVTEKGKDVELRCDPISGHTALYWYRQSLGQGLEFLIYFQGNSAPDKSGLPSDRFSAERTGGSVSTLTIQRTQQEDSAVYLCASSFTQSPGLYNSPLHFGNGTRLTVT.

This clone was detected once. The genes are TRBV4-3 and TRBJ1-2; D is unresolved. Deletions cut 1 base from V and 4 bases from J, with 13 bases between. Germline values: CDR1 LGHNA, CDR2 YSLEER. The CDR3 is made up of 15 amino acids. CDR3: CASSQALDPSYGYTF. CDR3 DNA sequence: TGCGCCAGCAGCCAAGCCCTTGACCCTTCCTATGGCTACACCTTC.

This clone was detected only once. The V gene is TRBV19, the J gene TRBJ1-1, with 7 bases identical to TRBD1. The CDR3 consists of 15 residues. Trimming cost V 5 bases and J 0 bases; bases outside gene matches: 6. CDR1 and CDR2 (germline): LNHDA, SQIVND (reference sequence). This chain's CDR3 is CASSAGQVLNTEAFF. CDR3 sequence (DNA): TGTGCCAGTAGTGCCGGACAGGTTCTGAACACTGAAGCTTTCTTT.

This clone has a handful of counts. The chain employs TRBV2 and TRBJ2-7, with 8 bases matching TRBD1. Germline values: CDR1 SNHLY, CDR2 FYNNEI. CDR3 size: 14 residues. Germline trimming cut 6 bases from V and 3 bases from J; bases unmatched to any gene: 7. The CDR3 coding sequence is TGTGCCAGCAGGTTACAGGGGGTCGGCTACGAGCAGTACTTC. Translated, it gives CASRLQGVGYEQYF.

This rearrangement joins TRBV27 to TRBJ1-1; 7 bases fit TRBD1. Trimming removed 7 bases from V and 4 bases from J; junction bases left unmatched: 9. This CDR3 contains 14 residues. From germline, CDR1 is MNHEY and CDR2 SMNVEV (reference sequence). CDR3 in DNA: TGTGCCAGCAAGGGGACAGCCAGAGTCACTGAAGCTTTCTTT. It is translated as CASKGTARVTEAFF.